These 22 T cell receptor beta chains originate from one sample sequenced in a study of OX40 agonist ivuxolimab in advanced cancers. This table comes from immunoSEQ multiplex PCR, and its TCRdb copy is limited to in-frame clones, with some not included. The sample lists approximately 21,000 clones, 75% to 90% seen once, with about 30% in the top ten. Sequencing used CD4+ or CD8+ T cells sorted from blood, obtained in a trial of the OX40 agonist ivuxolimab. These receptors came from an adult with an advanced solid tumor such as melanoma, head and neck, liver or kidney cancer.

This chain connects TRBV19 to TRBJ2-4, with 7 nucleotides matching TRBD1. Germline loops: CDR1 LNHDA, CDR2 SQIVND (reference sequence). J gave up 3 bases and V 0 bases, and 8 bases lay outside the gene matches. The CDR3 covers 17 residues. CDR3 nucleotides: TGTGCCAGTAGTATAGATCGGGGACAGCGGATCAAAAACATTCAGTACTTC. Protein sequence: CASSIDRGQRIKNIQYF. Variable domain in full (rest from reference TRBV19 and TRBJ2-4): DGGITQSPKYLFRKEGQNVTLSCEQNLNHDAMYWYRQDPGQGLRLIYYSQIVNDFQKGDIAEGYSVSREKKESFPLTVTSAQKNPTAFYLCASSIDRGQRIKNIQYFGAGTRLSVL.

The V gene is TRBV30, the J gene TRBJ2-5, with D perhaps TRBD1 (5 bases). The last part of the DNA fits TRBJ2-7 better; the J call may be wrong. The CDR3 contains 13 residues. Germline V gene lookup returns CDR1 GTSNPN and CDR2 SVGIG (reference sequence). CDR3: CAWSVAQVYEQYF. The CDR3 DNA reads as TGTGCCTGGAGTGTAGCACAGGTGTACGAGCAGTACTTC.

The chain joins TRBV6-5 to TRBJ2-7; 10 nucleotides agree with TRBD2. V lost 5 bases to trimming and J lost 0 bases; unmatched junction nucleotides: 4. This CDR3 is 15 amino acids long. Germline-derived CDR1 and CDR2 are MNHEY and SVGAGI. The CDR3 coding sequence is TGTGCCAGCAGTAACAGCGGGGGGGACTCCTACGAGCAGTACTTC. Encoded protein: CASSNSGGDSYEQYF.

The chain uses TRBV7-7 and TRBJ2-1; 7 bases map to TRBD1. The germline gives CDR1 SSHAT, CDR2 FNYEAQ (reference sequence). The CDR3 consists of 15 residues. The V and J ends lost 5 bases and 0 bases, in that order; junction bases with no gene match: 4. The CDR3 is CASSHRDSSYNEQFF. The DNA of the CDR3 is TGTGCCAGCAGCCACCGGGACAGCTCCTACAATGAGCAGTTCTTC.

V is TRBV15 and J is TRBJ2-7; D is unclear. The CDR3 is 16 residues long. Germline V lookup: CDR1 LNHNV, CDR2 YYDKDF (reference sequence). Trimming took 0 bases from V and 5 from J, leaving 17 bases between them. DNA of the CDR3: TGTGCCACCAGCAGAGATGGGTCGGCAGGTCGCGACGAGCAGTACTTC. Amino acid sequence: CATSRDGSAGRDEQYF.

The J gene is TRBJ2-1, the V gene TRBV19; possible D gene TRBD2, 6 bases. CDR3 size: 15 residues. The V gene's germline CDR1 is LNHDA and CDR2 SQIVND (reference sequence). Trimming left V 3 bases short and J 0 bases short, with 9 bases between. CDR3 bases: TGTGCCAGTAGTATCGACGGGAGCTCCTACAATGAGCAGTTCTTC. The encoded protein is CASSIDGSSYNEQFF.

This rearrangement joins TRBV6-1 to TRBJ2-2, with 11 bases identical to TRBD1. CDR3 size: 18 residues. Germline V gene sequence: CDR1 MNHNS, CDR2 SASEGT. Trimming cost V 2 bases and J 7 bases; bases outside gene matches: 12. CDR3: CASSELVGTGGFDGELFF. CDR3 coding DNA: TGTGCCAGCAGTGAATTGGTAGGGACAGGGGGTTTCGACGGGGAGCTGTTTTTT.

The genes are TRBV7-6 and TRBJ1-2; no definite D call. Trimming removed 2 bases from V and 3 bases from J, with 19 bases in between. The CDR3 consists of 17 residues. The germline gives CDR1 SGHVS, CDR2 FNYEAQ. CDR3 sequence: CASSLLARREIDYGYTF. The CDR3, as DNA: TGTGCCAGCAGCTTACTCGCCCGCCGGGAAATAGACTATGGCTACACCTTC.

The chain is built from TRBV19 and TRBJ2-3; a possible D gene is TRBD1 (7 bases). Germline V CDR1 and CDR2: LNHDA, SQIVND (reference sequence). This CDR3 has 16 residues. V lost 4 bases to trimming and J lost 5 bases, with 19 bases between them. This CDR3 reads CASSRGAGGVGDTQYF. The DNA of the CDR3 is TGTGCCAGTAGTAGGGGGGCAGGGGGTGTGGGAGATACGCAGTATTTT.

The chain has TRBV10-2 and TRBJ2-2; the match to TRBD2 covers 11 bases. The CDR3 is made up of 19 amino acids. Germline CDR1 and CDR2: WSHSY and SAAADI. Trimming cost V 4 bases and J 7 bases; bases outside gene matches: 17. The CDR3 region is CASSAPDSGTSGRGGELFF. CDR3 DNA sequence: TGCGCCAGCAGTGCCCCCGACTCAGGTACTAGCGGGAGAGGCGGGGAGCTGTTTTTT.

V usage is TRBV12-5 and J usage is TRBJ2-1, with 8 positions matching TRBD2. The CDR3 has 14 residues. Germline loops: CDR1 LGHNT, CDR2 FRNRAP. Trimming removed 5 bases from V and 7 bases from J; junction bases left unmatched: 7. The CDR3 protein is CASGPLAGGNEQFF. CDR3 coding DNA: TGTGCTAGTGGTCCGTTGGCGGGGGGTAATGAGCAGTTCTTC.

This clone showed up just once. The CDR3 nucleotides read TGTGCCAGCAGTCTGCTTGGGGGGGGCACAGATACGCAGTATTTT. It is translated as CASSLLGGGTDTQYF. This chain uses TRBV6-5 with TRBJ2-3, with 7 bases aligning to TRBD2. The CDR3 covers 15 residues. V gave up 5 bases and J gave up 1 base; unmatched junction bases: 6. Germline V CDR1 and CDR2: MNHEY, SVGAGI.

CDR3 sequence: CASSNVGLAGYEQYF. Written as DNA, the CDR3 is TGTGCCAGCAGCAATGTGGGACTAGCGGGCTACGAGCAGTACTTC. This chain joins TRBV21-1 and TRBJ2-7; the table's D gene call, TRBD2, was not cross checked with the DNA. TRBV21-1 corresponds to a pseudogene. The CDR3 spans 15 residues.

The chain has TRBV4-1 and TRBJ1-3; unclear D gene. Germline lookup yields CDR1 MGHRA and CDR2 YSYEKL. Between the trimmed V and J ends, which lost 0 bases and 0 bases, there was a span of 6 bases. This CDR3 spans 15 amino acids. The CDR3 is CASSQDRVSGNTIYF. The CDR3 nucleotides are TGCGCCAGCAGCCAAGACCGAGTCTCTGGAAACACCATATATTTT.

V is TRBV19 and J is TRBJ2-5; perhaps TRBD1 as D (6 bases). The CDR3 sequence is 16 residues long. Trimming left V 3 bases short and J 5 bases short, with 19 bases between. Germline-derived CDR1 and CDR2 are LNHDA and SQIVND (reference sequence). The CDR3 nucleotides read TGTGCCAGTAGTATGGGAACCCAGGGGATGATGGAGACCCAGTACTTC. It encodes CASSMGTQGMMETQYF.

This sequence joins TRBV14 and TRBJ1-1, with 8 positions matching TRBD1. With 1 base clipped from V and 7 bases from J, the junction kept 8 bases outside the gene matches. Germline loops: CDR1 SGHDN, CDR2 FVKESK. The CDR3 spans 15 residues. The CDR3 is CASSQGLGQGVEAFF. The CDR3 DNA sequence: TGTGCCAGCAGCCAAGGCTTAGGACAGGGTGTTGAAGCTTTCTTT.

V usage is TRBV5-1 and J usage is TRBJ2-3; D uncertain. The CDR3 has 15 amino acids. Per germline, CDR1 SGHRS and CDR2 YFSETQ. V lost 3 bases and J lost 3, with 14 bases in between. CDR3 residues: CASSSSGLETDTQYF. As DNA, the CDR3 is TGCGCCAGCAGCTCCTCGGGTCTAGAGACAGATACGCAGTATTTT.

This chain uses TRBV18 with TRBJ1-2, with unresolved D. The germline V and J ends were trimmed by 3 bases and 5 bases, with 16 bases remaining between them. The CDR3 totals 15 residues. CDR1 and CDR2 (germline): KGHSH, LQKENI. CDR3 in DNA: TGTGCCAGCTCACCCACCTCAGGTGGGTCTTATGGCTACACCTTC. Translated, it gives CASSPTSGGSYGYTF.

This chain uses TRBV6-5 with TRBJ2-5, with 11 bases fitting TRBD1. The V segment lost 5 bases and the J segment 5 bases; nucleotides outside the gene matches: 7. This CDR3 region has 15 residues. The germline V gene has CDR1 MNHEY and CDR2 SVGAGI. CDR3 DNA: TGTGCCAGCAGTCCCACGGGGACAGGGGGGGAGACCCAGTACTTC. Its translation: CASSPTGTGGETQYF.

V usage is TRBV9 and J usage is TRBJ2-3; D unclear. Germline-derived CDR1 and CDR2 are SGDLS and YYNGEE. V was trimmed by 4 bases and J by 2 bases, leaving 2 bases between them. The CDR3 is 11 residues long. The CDR3 DNA reads as TGTGCCAGCAGCAACACAGATACGCAGTATTTT. Translating it yields CASSNTDTQYF.

This clone rates as medium-sized. V and J are TRBV2 and TRBJ2-7; D possibly matches TRBD1 or TRBD2 (5 bases each). This CDR3 is built from 16 residues. The germline gives CDR1 SNHLY, CDR2 FYNNEI. The V end was cut by 4 bases, the J end by 2 bases, with 18 bases between. CDR3 amino acids: CASSAEGTASTYEQYF. The CDR3 coding sequence is TGTGCCAGCAGTGCTGAAGGGACGGCGTCAACCTACGAGCAGTACTTC.

The gene calls are TRBV30 and TRBJ1-5; possibly TRBD1 for D (5 bases). The V gene lost 4 bases and the J gene lost 7 bases, with 14 bases spanning the gap. The V gene's germline CDR1 is GTSNPN and CDR2 SVGIG (reference sequence). The CDR3 totals 13 residues. The CDR3 region has the DNA TGTGCCTGGACTGGTGGGGCGCACCAGCCCCAGCATTTT. Amino acid sequence: CAWTGGAHQPQHF.